The 31 T cell receptor beta chains reported below all come from one sample, sequenced in a study of human T cells and chemical hapten exposure. Time point specified: patch test 2, 6 weeks after DPC sensitization. As for treatment: therapeutic diphenylcyclopropenone sensitization with weekly scalp DPC. TCRdb re-derived calls from the RACE reads in MiXCR, one entry per CDR3 protein. The sample has tens of thousands of distinct CDR3 sequences; 11% are singletons. The sequenced sample was whole blood, obtained in connection with sensitization to the hapten diphenylcyclopropenone (DPC). All receptors derive from a man aged 35 to 55 with alopecia areata. Some clones in this sample may be carry-over from other donors' samples.

Only a few counts were recorded for this clonotype. V gene TRBV4-1 combines with J gene TRBJ1-6; weak D call: TRBD1 (6 bases). This CDR3 comprises 16 residues. Deletions cut 0 bases from V and 4 bases from J, with 10 bases between. Germline V gene data show CDR1 as MGHRA and CDR2 as YSYEKL. CDR3 sequence (DNA): TGCGCCAGCAGCCAAGAACTCAGGGGTTATAATTCACCCCTCCACTTT. It encodes CASSQELRGYNSPLHF.

This chain uses TRBV12-5 with TRBJ1-1; 7 positions agree with TRBD1. Germline assignment: CDR1 LGHNT and CDR2 FRNRAP. This CDR3 region has 16 residues. The trim removed 3 bases at V and 0 bases at J, leaving 7 bases unmatched. The CDR3 nucleotides read TGTGCTAGTGGTTTCTCCCGGGACAGCATGAACACTGAAGCTTTCTTT. This gives the protein CASGFSRDSMNTEAFF.

At least ten counts were recorded for this clonotype. J is TRBJ1-2 and V is TRBV5-1; TRBD1 aligns across 10 bases. V trimming: 4 bases; J trimming: 1 base; junction bases outside the gene matches: 4. Germline V gene sequence: CDR1 SGHRS, CDR2 YFSETQ. This CDR3 has 15 residues. The CDR3 loop is CASSAGDRGNYGYTF. The CDR3 bases are TGCGCCAGCAGCGCGGGGGACAGGGGTAACTATGGCTACACCTTC.

The genes are TRBV5-5 and TRBJ2-7; 8 positions match TRBD2. This CDR3 is 16 amino acids long. Losses at the gene ends were 1 base for V and 3 bases for J; bases not matched to a gene: 9. The germline V gene has CDR1 SGHKS and CDR2 YYEKEE (reference sequence). As DNA, the CDR3 is TGTGCCAGCAGCTTGAGCCCCGGGAGGGCCCGCTACGAGCAGTACGTC. This gives the protein CASSLSPGRARYEQYV.

This clonotype has at least ten counts. The chain combines TRBV7-9 with TRBJ1-5, with D perhaps matching TRBD1 (5 bases). The CDR3 runs 17 residues. V lost 5 bases and J lost 0, with 17 bases in between. The germline CDR1 and CDR2 sequences are SEHNR and FQNEAQ (reference sequence). CDR3 nucleotide sequence: TGTGCCAGCAGCCCACCCGGGACCGAAGATAGCAATCAGCCCCAGCATTTT. The encoded protein is CASSPPGTEDSNQPQHF.

J is TRBJ1-1 and V is TRBV2; no reliable D call. V lost 3 bases to trimming and J lost 1 base, with 12 bases between them. Germline values: CDR1 SNHLY, CDR2 FYNNEI. There are 15 residues in the CDR3. CDR3 DNA: TGTGCCAGCAGTGATTGGGATAGGGCGAACACTGAAGCTTTCTTT. Its translation is CASSDWDRANTEAFF.

In this sample, this clonotype turned up a few times. The chain links TRBV6-6 to TRBJ2-7; TRBD1 might be the D (6 bases). Trimming took off 4 bases at V and 1 base at J, with 8 bases between the two ends. Germline CDR1 and CDR2: MNHNY and SVGAGI (reference sequence). The CDR3 has 13 amino acids. This chain's CDR3 is CASSWDTSYEQYV. The CDR3 nucleotides are TGTGCCAGCAGTTGGGACACGTCCTACGAGCAGTACGTC.

The rearrangement joins TRBV21-1 to TRBJ2-1; the table's D call of TRBD1 was not tested on the DNA. TRBV21-1 corresponds to a pseudogene. This CDR3 is built from 14 residues. This chain's CDR3 is CASSKRDPNNEQFF. In DNA form, the CDR3 reads TGTGCCAGCAGCAAAAGGGACCCCAACAATGAGCAGTTCTTC.

V usage is TRBV2 and J usage is TRBJ2-7, with D possibly TRBD1 on 6 matching bases. This CDR3 region has 13 residues. Trimming pared 4 bases from V and 4 bases from J, leaving 11 bases between. Germline V CDR1 and CDR2: SNHLY, FYNNEI. The CDR3 DNA sequence: TGTGCCAGCAGTGTAATTACAGGGTACGAGCAGTACGTC. Translation gives CASSVITGYEQYV.

The table lists this clonotype with many counts. V and J are TRBV28 and TRBJ2-5, with unresolved D. The CDR3 totals 13 residues. Trimming shortened V by 3 bases and J by 2 bases, and 7 bases separated the two germline ends. CDR1 and CDR2 (germline): MDHEN, SYDVKM. CDR3: CASSFPPQETQYF. The CDR3 coding sequence is TGTGCCAGCAGTTTCCCCCCACAAGAGACCCAGTACTTC. Full variable domain (missing parts from reference TRBV28 and TRBJ2-5): DVKVTQSSRYLVKRTGEKVFLECVQDMDHENMFWYRQDPGLGLRLIYFSYDVKMKEKGDIPEGYSVSREKKERFSLILESASTNQTSMYLCASSFPPQETQYFGPGTRLLVL.

The chain combines TRBV6-5 with TRBJ2-7; 9 nucleotides align to TRBD2. This CDR3 comprises 16 residues. CDR1 is MNHEY, CDR2 SVGAGI, per germline. V was pared by 2 bases and J by 6 bases, with 11 bases of the junction left unmatched. The CDR3 nucleotides read TGTGCCAGCAGTTACGTTCGGGCGGGAGGGCTTGTCGAGCAGTACGTC. It encodes CASSYVRAGGLVEQYV.

The chain has TRBV29-1 and TRBJ2-3, with a tentative D call TRBD2 (6 bases). With 2 bases removed from V and 0 bases from J, the gap between germline ends came to 9 bases. The germline CDR1 and CDR2 sequences are SQVTM and ANQGSEA. This CDR3 is 14 amino acids long. CDR3 sequence reads: CSVELGTSTDTQYF. The CDR3 DNA is TGCAGCGTTGAATTGGGGACTAGCACAGATACGCAGTATTTT.

This clonotype has only a few counts. The genes are TRBV3-1 and TRBJ1-3; D might be TRBD1 (5 bases). The CDR3 runs 16 residues. The V gene lost 4 bases and the J gene lost 4 bases, with 17 bases spanning the gap. Germline-derived CDR1 and CDR2 are LGHDT and YNNKEL (reference sequence). CDR3 nucleotide sequence: TGTGCCAGCAGCCCGGGTAGGGGCCGATCGGGAAACACCATATATTTT. Amino acids: CASSPGRGRSGNTIYF.

The chain uses TRBV6-2 or TRBV6-3 and TRBJ1-1, with 8 bases fitting TRBD1. V trimming: 7 bases; J trimming: 0 bases; junction bases outside the gene matches: 10. The CDR3 spans 16 residues. Germline assignment: CDR1 MNHEY and CDR2 SVGEGT. The CDR3 coding sequence is TGTGCCAGCACCTTCGGACAGGGCTTAATGAACACTGAAGCTTTCTTT. Protein product: CASTFGQGLMNTEAFF.

This clonotype showed up many times. This chain links TRBV6-2 or TRBV6-3 with TRBJ2-7; no clear D. There are 14 residues in the CDR3. The V gene lost 2 bases and the J gene lost 0 bases, with 8 bases spanning the gap. CDR1 and CDR2 (germline): MNHEY, SVGEGT. CDR3 region: CASSYTVRSYEQYV. In DNA, the CDR3 is TGTGCCAGCAGTTACACAGTCCGCTCCTACGAGCAGTACGTC.

The gene calls are TRBV7-8 and TRBJ2-3; D not resolved. This CDR3 is 11 amino acids long. The V gene lost 3 bases and the J gene lost 4 bases, with 2 bases spanning the gap. From germline, CDR1 is SGHVS and CDR2 FQNEAQ. As DNA, the CDR3 is TGTGCCAGCAGCTTTGCAGATACGCAGTATTTT. It is translated as CASSFADTQYF.

Only a few counts were recorded for this clonotype. The rearrangement uses TRBV29-1 and TRBJ2-2; 7 positions match TRBD2. Germline trimming cut 4 bases from V and 7 bases from J; bases unmatched to any gene: 3. The germline V gene encodes CDR1 SQVTM and CDR2 ANQGSEA. The CDR3 runs to 12 residues. CDR3 protein: CSVALALGELFF. CDR3 in DNA: TGCAGCGTTGCACTAGCGCTCGGGGAGCTGTTTTTT.

V gene TRBV28 combines with J gene TRBJ2-4; 7 bases are a match to TRBD2. J was trimmed by 6 bases and V by 2 bases; bases with no gene match: 4. From germline, CDR1 is MDHEN and CDR2 SYDVKM. This CDR3 contains 14 residues. CDR3 in amino acids: CASSLGGGGNIQYF. DNA for the CDR3: TGTGCCAGCAGTTTAGGGGGGGGTGGAAACATTCAGTACTTC. Full variable domain (remainder filled in from reference TRBV28 and TRBJ2-4): DVKVTQSSRYLVKRTGEKVFLECVQDMDHENMFWYRQDPGLGLRLIYFSYDVKMKEKGDIPEGYSVSREKKERFSLILESASTNQTSMYLCASSLGGGGNIQYFGAGTRLSVL.

The chain is built from TRBV7-2 and TRBJ2-2; 11 bases map to TRBD1. The J segment lost 6 bases and the V segment lost 3 bases, leaving 6 bases of the junction unmatched. This CDR3 region has 16 residues. From germline, CDR1 is SGHTA and CDR2 FQGNSA. DNA of the CDR3: TGTGCCAGCAGCTTTAAGGGACAGGGGGGGTCCGGGGAGCTGTTTTTT. It specifies CASSFKGQGGSGELFF. Supplemented by reference TRBV7-2 and TRBJ2-2, the full variable domain reads GAGVSQSPSNKVTEKGKDVELRCDPISGHTALYWYRQSLGQGLEFLIYFQGNSAPDKSGLPSDRFSAERTGGSVSTLTIQRTQQEDSAVYLCASSFKGQGGSGELFFGEGSRLTVL.

This clonotype was seen a handful of times. The chain has TRBV29-1 and TRBJ2-7; maybe TRBD2 (5 bases). V shed 0 bases and J shed 0 bases, with 15 bases lying between them. The germline CDR1 and CDR2 sequences are SQVTM and ANQGSEA. The CDR3 consists of 16 residues. DNA of the CDR3: TGCAGCGTTGAAGATCAATCGAGGGTTAGCTCCTACGAGCAGTACGTC. It encodes CSVEDQSRVSSYEQYV.

The chain couples TRBV7-8 to TRBJ2-7; D gene ambiguous. V lost 3 bases and J lost 6, with 15 bases in between. CDR3 length: 14 amino acids. CDR1 is SGHVS and CDR2 is FQNEAQ in the germline V gene. The CDR3, as DNA: TGTGCCAGCAGCTTCTCGGTCGGGTTGGGCGAGCAGTACTTC. Its translation is CASSFSVGLGEQYF.

Remarks on this clonotype: Compared with germline, one end of the junction differs, possibly owing to a read error. V is TRBV7-7 and J is TRBJ2-3; 14 bases map to TRBD2. CDR1 SSHAT and CDR2 FNYEAQ come from the germline V gene (reference sequence). The CDR3 length is 15 residues. The CDR3 reads CASSPGLAGEDTQYF. The CDR3 DNA reads as TGTGCTAGCAGTCCGGGACTAGCGGGAGAAGATACGCAGTATTTT.

This clonotype was recorded a few times. This CDR3 is CASSSGLGLDTQYF. CDR3 in DNA: TGTGCCAGCTCGTCCGGTCTCGGCCTAGATACGCAGTATTTT. This chain uses TRBV5-4 with TRBJ2-3; no clear D gene. Germline CDR1 is SGHNT and CDR2 is YYREEE (reference sequence). The CDR3 covers 14 residues. The V gene lost 7 bases and the J gene lost 5 bases, with 17 bases spanning the gap.

This clonotype was counted many times. The V call is TRBV7-2, the J call TRBJ2-1; D is uncertain. V dropped 2 bases and J dropped 4 bases, with 6 bases sitting between them. The CDR3 runs to 13 residues. The V gene's germline CDR1 is SGHTA and CDR2 FQGNSA. CDR3 sequence reads: CASSLRLYNEQFF. The CDR3 DNA sequence: TGTGCCAGCAGCTTAAGGCTTTACAATGAGCAGTTCTTC.

The chain employs TRBV27 and TRBJ2-7; D gene ambiguous. This CDR3 comprises 13 residues. Looked up from germline, CDR1 is MNHEY and CDR2 is SMNVEV (reference sequence). The V end lost 0 bases, the J end lost 2 bases, and 5 bases lay between the germline ends. CDR3 sequence (DNA): TGTGCCAGCAGTTTATCTAGGACCTACGAGCAGTACTTC. Amino acid sequence: CASSLSRTYEQYF.

The table lists this clonotype with a few counts. V usage is TRBV6-6 and J usage is TRBJ2-3, with D possibly being TRBD2 (6 bases). Germline CDR1 MNHNY, CDR2 SVGAGI (reference sequence). The CDR3 length is 13 residues. V was shortened by 6 bases and J by 0 bases, with 7 bases between the two germline ends. CDR3 residues: CASRGLSTDTQYF. CDR3 sequence (DNA): TGTGCCAGCAGGGGACTTAGCACAGATACGCAGTATTTT.

A few counts support this clonotype. The CDR3 protein is CASSLGGARSPQHF. The DNA for the CDR3 is TGTGCCAGCAGCTTAGGTGGGGCCAGATCTCCCCAGCATTTT. The chain joins TRBV7-9 to TRBJ1-5; possible D gene TRBD1, 5 bases. CDR3 length: 14 amino acids. V was trimmed by 1 base and J by 10 bases, leaving 14 bases between them. The germline gives CDR1 SEHNR, CDR2 FQNEAQ (reference sequence).

This clonotype was picked up many times. This chain connects TRBV19 to TRBJ1-3; D is undetermined. This CDR3 is 14 amino acids long. Germline V gene data show CDR1 as LNHDA and CDR2 as SQIVND (reference sequence). V was cut by 8 bases and J by 0 bases, with 11 bases left in between. CDR3 DNA sequence: TGTGCCAGTTCTACGGTAGTCTCTGGAAACACCATATATTTT. It codes for CASSTVVSGNTIYF.

This clonotype occurred a few times. The chain is built from TRBV29-1 and TRBJ1-5, with TRBD1 matching over 7 bases. Germline V CDR1 and CDR2: SQVTM, ANQGSEA. With V trimmed by 7 bases and J by 2 bases, 2 bases remained unmatched. The CDR3 totals 12 residues. CDR3: CSAGTGNQPQHF. CDR3 DNA: TGCAGCGCTGGGACAGGCAATCAGCCCCAGCATTTT.

This clonotype was picked up a small number of times. The CDR3 coding sequence is TGTGCCAGCAGCTCCACATCCGCGGACGGAAAAGAGACCCAGTACTTC. This encodes CASSSTSADGKETQYF. The chain recombines TRBV7-2 with TRBJ2-5, with no clear D. The V end was cut by 4 bases, the J end by 3 bases, with 18 bases between. The CDR3 totals 16 residues. CDR1 and CDR2 (germline): SGHTA, FQGNSA.

The chain carries TRBV28 and TRBJ2-2, with 9 bases matching TRBD2. Looked up from germline, CDR1 is MDHEN and CDR2 is SYDVKM. V dropped 6 bases and J dropped 8; count of bases not matched to a gene: 13. This CDR3 spans 16 amino acids. CDR3 region: CASRGHQTSGGGELFF. CDR3 bases: TGTGCCAGCAGGGGACACCAGACTAGCGGCGGGGGGGAGCTGTTTTTT.